One sample yielded the 3 T cell receptor beta chains listed below, sequenced in a study of read filtering for tumor transcriptome and immune sequencing. This library used about 400 ng RNA and molecular barcoded adaptors spanning alpha/delta and beta/gamma chains. TCRdb itself ran the reads through MiXCR, one entry per CDR3 protein. The sample has 37,000 or so distinct CDR3 sequences, about 13% seen once. Specimen: a population of CD138-negative cells sorted from bone marrow. The origin of the receptors is a donor at least 40 years old with multiple myeloma.

This clonotype is deemed medium-sized. This rearrangement joins TRBV5-1 to TRBJ2-1, with D possibly matching TRBD2 (6 bases). V dropped 4 bases and J dropped 9 bases, with 20 bases sitting between them. The germline V gene has CDR1 SGHRS and CDR2 YFSETQ. CDR3 size: 15 residues. CDR3 in amino acids: CASSEKTGDASEQFF. DNA of the CDR3: TGCGCCAGCAGCGAAAAAACGGGAGATGCGAGTGAGCAGTTCTTC.

This clonotype was observed at least ten times. The V gene is TRBV2, the J gene TRBJ1-1, with a weak D call TRBD1 (5 bases). The CDR3 totals 14 residues. Trimming removed 6 bases at V and 10 bases at J, with 21 bases between. Germline CDR1 and CDR2: SNHLY and FYNNEI. In DNA, the CDR3 is TGTGCCAGCAGGTTAGAGACAGCGATGGTCGGAGCTTTCTTT. It is translated as CASRLETAMVGAFF.

This clonotype was counted at least ten times. The chain joins TRBV3-1 to TRBJ2-7, with D uncertain. Trimming removed 1 base from V and 3 bases from J, with 13 bases in between. The CDR3 is 15 amino acids. Germline-derived CDR1 and CDR2 are LGHDT and YNNKEL (reference sequence). In DNA form, the CDR3 reads TGTGCCAGCAGCCAAGTCAGAGGACGCTACTACGAGCAGTACTTC. Its protein is CASSQVRGRYYEQYF.